This is a list of T cell receptor beta chains from one sample in a study of blood T cell repertoires in COVID-19. Clones were sequenced by immunoSEQ multiplex PCR, and TCRdb holds only the in-frame ones, with some missing. The sample consists of 400,000 or so clones, about 87% of them appearing once. The sample was peripheral blood. The source of these receptors is a human donor in a cohort sampled during active COVID-19. Both conserved end residues are part of each CDR3. Each record gives: clone size, J gene, D gene, CDR3 length, V gene, CDR3 DNA, CDR3 protein. D genes are given only for firm matches. For some rows the clone size is stated as once, few or many, or as a class when expanded; others skip it.

clone_size: -
j_call: TRBJ1-5
d_call: -
cdr3_length: 14
v_call: TRBV30
cdr3_nt: TGTGCCTGGAGTGTAAGAGGGTACAATCAGCCCCAGCATTTT
cdr3_aa: CAWSVRGYNQPQHF

clone_size: -
j_call: TRBJ1-4
d_call: TRBD1
cdr3_length: 15
v_call: TRBV28
cdr3_nt: TGTGCCAGCAGCCTCAGGACAGGCCCTAATGAAAAACTGTTTTTT
cdr3_aa: CASSLRTGPNEKLFF

clone_size: -
j_call: TRBJ1-3
d_call: -
cdr3_length: 15
v_call: TRBV6-1
cdr3_nt: TGTGCCAGCAGTGAATACGGCAGGGCTGGAAACACCATATATTTT
cdr3_aa: CASSEYGRAGNTIYF

clone_size: -
j_call: TRBJ2-7
d_call: -
cdr3_length: 11
v_call: TRBV12-3/TRBV12-4
cdr3_nt: TGTGCCAGTGGAGGGGTCTACGAGCAGTACTTC
cdr3_aa: CASGGVYEQYF

clone_size: -
j_call: TRBJ2-3
d_call: -
cdr3_length: 18
v_call: TRBV28
cdr3_nt: TGTGCCAGCAGTTCACAAACTTACAGGAGATCTAAGGCAGATACGCAGTATTTT
cdr3_aa: CASSSQTYRRSKADTQYF

clone_size: -
j_call: TRBJ1-2
d_call: -
cdr3_length: 13
v_call: TRBV11-1
cdr3_nt: TGTGCCAGCAGCGCTGGCGGGGGGTATGGCTACACCTTC
cdr3_aa: CASSAGGGYGYTF

clone_size: -
j_call: TRBJ2-7
d_call: -
cdr3_length: 12
v_call: TRBV6-5
cdr3_nt: TGTGCCAGCAGCTCCCAGGGCTACGAGCAGTACTTC
cdr3_aa: CASSSQGYEQYF

clone_size: -
j_call: TRBJ2-2
d_call: TRBD2
cdr3_length: 15
v_call: TRBV10-2
cdr3_nt: TGCGCCAGCAAACTAGCGGGGGGCCCCCCCGGGGAGCTGTTTTTT
cdr3_aa: CASKLAGGPPGELFF

clone_size: -
j_call: TRBJ2-7
d_call: TRBD2
cdr3_length: 15
v_call: TRBV28
cdr3_nt: TGTGCCAGCAGTTCGCGGACTAGCGGCATCTACGAGCAGTACTTC
cdr3_aa: CASSSRTSGIYEQYF

clone_size: -
j_call: TRBJ1-1
d_call: -
cdr3_length: 14
v_call: TRBV6-6
cdr3_nt: TGTGCCAGCAGTTATAGCAGGGCAAACACTGAAGCTTTCTTT
cdr3_aa: CASSYSRANTEAFF

clone_size: many
j_call: TRBJ2-1
d_call: TRBD2
cdr3_length: 12
v_call: TRBV27
cdr3_nt: TGTGCCAGCAGTTCGGGACTAGCGGAGCAGTTCTTC
cdr3_aa: CASSSGLAEQFF

clone_size: -
j_call: TRBJ2-5
d_call: -
cdr3_length: 15
v_call: TRBV6-6
cdr3_nt: TGTGCCAGCAGTTACTCGAGAGAGGGCCGGGAGACCCAGTACTTC
cdr3_aa: CASSYSREGRETQYF